These 2 T cell receptor beta chains came from one sample sequenced in a study of T cell repertoires in cytomegalovirus infection. Using its own MiXCR run on the reads, TCRdb lists one record per CDR3 protein. The table has about 260,000 distinct CDR3 sequences, approximately 9.2% seen once. The sequencing input was PBMCs. The receptors were sampled from a human donor in good health (CMV status not recorded). Some clones in this sample may be carry-over from other donors' samples.

The chain has TRBV20-1 and TRBJ2-6; D is perhaps TRBD1 (5 bases). This CDR3 is 16 amino acids long. V gave up 3 bases and J gave up 1 base, with 13 bases separating them. CDR1 and CDR2 from the germline V gene are DFQATT and SNEGSKA (reference sequence). CDR3 loop: CSASQGKPSGANVLTF. The DNA of the CDR3 is TGCAGTGCTAGCCAGGGTAAACCTTCTGGGGCCAACGTCCTGACTTTC.

This clonotype was seen ten or more times. This chain uses TRBV28 with TRBJ2-7, with TRBD1 matching over 7 bases. Germline V lookup: CDR1 MDHEN, CDR2 SYDVKM. CDR3 length equals 15 residues. V lost 8 bases, J lost 7 bases, and 17 bases stayed unmatched. CDR3 region: CASSPARQGVGEQYF. The DNA for the CDR3 is TGTGCCAGCTCCCCAGCAAGGCAGGGGGTGGGGGAGCAGTACTTC.